Listed below are T cell receptor beta chains from one sample, sequenced in a study of identical twins. One entry per CDR3 protein, called by TCRdb with MiXCR from the 5' RACE reads. The sample holds roughly 250,000 distinct CDR3 sequences, over 12% seen once. The sequencing sample was made of memory (CD45RO+) T cells sorted from blood. Receptors originate from a woman aged 18-35 years in good health. Each CDR3 is given with its conserved first and last residue.

v_call	cdr3_length	j_call	cdr3_aa
TRBV7-8	14	TRBJ2-5	CASSLISGGGTQYF
TRBV20-1	14	TRBJ2-1	CSARGLAGDFEQFF
TRBV13	14	TRBJ2-7	CASSPRRQSYEQYF
TRBV4-2	14	TRBJ1-4	CASSQAAGQEKLFF
TRBV20-1	14	TRBJ1-1	CSPGQGLMNTEAFF
TRBV7-8	16	TRBJ2-7	CASSLKRHGGNYEQYF
TRBV20-1	14	TRBJ2-5	CSASRSVHQETQYF
TRBV14	13	TRBJ2-1	CASSGTSVYEQFF
TRBV20-1	16	TRBJ2-1	CSARDGARLAGDEQFF
TRBV4-1	14	TRBJ2-1	CASSLTGIQNEQFF
TRBV6-5	15	TRBJ1-1	CASSYGRPMNTEAFF
TRBV5-6	13	TRBJ2-5	CASLRRVQETQYF
TRBV3-1	17	TRBJ2-7	CASSQLSWGGATYEQYF
TRBV25-1	16	TRBJ1-4	CASSESSGAGDEKLFF
TRBV15	15	TRBJ1-1	CATSSNRGRSAEAFF
TRBV27	15	TRBJ2-2	CASLRRAGNPGELFF
TRBV3-1	15	TRBJ2-2	CASSQDNANTGELFF
TRBV6-1	15	TRBJ2-7	CASRRTSGESYEQYF
TRBV9	15	TRBJ2-1	CASSVQGAQVNEQFF
TRBV27	18	TRBJ2-5	CASSLLAAGGTVRETQYF
TRBV19	14	TRBJ1-2	CASSMTGQGRGYTF
TRBV15	13	TRBJ1-4	CATSRDQYEKLFF
TRBV10-3	14	TRBJ2-7	CASRDRGSSYEQYF
TRBV20-1	16	TRBJ2-2	CSARQGPSSHTGELFF
TRBV3-1	12	TRBJ2-7	CASSSTSYEQYF
TRBV10-1	14	TRBJ2-2	CASSMVGETGELFF
TRBV6-2/TRBV6-3	14	TRBJ2-7	CASNKGRSTNEQYF
TRBV7-2	15	TRBJ2-1	CASSSLAAIYNEQFF
TRBV20-1	14	TRBJ1-3	CSANQGGAGNTIYF
TRBV6-2/TRBV6-3	14	TRBJ1-1	CASSSIFRDTEAFF
TRBV18	14	TRBJ1-1	CASSPNTWGTEAFF
TRBV7-7	12	TRBJ2-7	CASSVDSYEQYF
TRBV7-9	14	TRBJ2-7	CASSSLAGVAEQYF
TRBV20-1	12	TRBJ2-5	CSAEGYQETQYF